The clone carrying this T cell receptor (beta chain) was seen a few times. Trimming pared 6 bases from V and 1 base from J, leaving 15 bases between. The length of the CDR3 is 15 residues. Germline V gives CDR1 MNHEY, CDR2 SMNVEV (reference sequence). The data belong to a study of PD-1 blockade in mismatch repair-deficient tumors. Study-wide context: Patients had approximately 12 mismatch repair-deficient cancer types and were previously treated and progressing.

Mismatch repair deficiency was confirmed in all patients, by PCR or immunohistochemistry. This table comes from immunoSEQ multiplex PCR, and its TCRdb copy is limited to in-frame clones, with some not included. The repertoire holds tens of thousands of clones, with about 78% as singletons. This sequence joins TRBV27 and TRBJ1-1, with D unresolved. The source of this sequence is an adult with mismatch repair-deficient cancer. Material: peripheral blood, obtained 2 weeks after starting pembrolizumab. The CDR3 is CASSLRRVGNTEAFF. In nucleotides, the CDR3 is TGTGCCAGCAGCCTTCGGAGGGTGGGGAACACTGAAGCTTTCTTT.